The clone carrying this T cell receptor (beta chain) turned up a few times. Antigen: not known. Germline V lookup: CDR1 MNHNS, CDR2 SASEGT. The ends were cut back, 4 bases at V and 4 bases at J, with 8 bases in the middle. This CDR3 comprises 12 residues. This record belongs to a study of regulatory T cells in long-lasting Graves disease. Notes on the study in general: With approximately 3,000 shared public clonotypes, persistent patients exceeded new patients, who shared about a thousand. TRBV28 was favored in persistent disease, as were TRBJ1-2 and TRBJ2-5.

Construction of TCR beta libraries relied on iRepertoire HTBI primers and on Arm-PCR targeting CDR3 regions. MiXCR, applied by TCRdb to the multiplex PCR reads, yields one record per CDR3 protein. The data show roughly 450,000 distinct CDR3 sequences, about 25% seen once. The time point here: persistent/refractory GD, antithyroid drugs over 5 years with positive TRAb. The authors made the TCR library using RNA they extracted from PBMCs. An endocrinology unit in Xi'an, China, supplied the patients. The EDTA tubes were filled with 8 to 9.5 milliliters of drawn peripheral blood. The V gene is TRBV6-1, the J gene TRBJ2-7; D is ambiguous. The source of this sequence is a female donor with Graves disease. The sequences come from peripheral blood mononuclear cells (PBMCs), collected when the disease was refractory, from a patient treated with antithyroid drugs. CDR3 in amino acids: CASSAINYEQYF. The CDR3 DNA follows: TGTGCCAGCAGTGCTATAAATTACGAGCAGTACTTC.